This paragraph covers one TCR beta chain sequence. How the authors handled the data: Reference gene primer amplification in the assay estimated nucleated cell counts. Profiled with immunoSEQ multiplex PCR; TCRdb holds only in-frame clones, not every one. The V and J calls and clone size come from that table; D and trimming were worked out from the DNA. The sample records tens of thousands of clones, about nine tenths being singletons. Germline V gene lookup returns CDR1 KGHSH and CDR2 LQKENI. The CDR3 is made up of 14 amino acids. V was trimmed by 3 bases and J by 3 bases, leaving 12 bases between them. This sample stems from a study of blood T cell repertoires in COVID-19. Study information: The origin of the acute and convalescent COVID-19 samples was the United States, Italy and Spain. PBMCs, B-cell-depleted T cells, or T cells provided the cDNA or gDNA that made up the material.

The clonotype comes from a human donor in a cohort sampled during active COVID-19. V and J are TRBV18 and TRBJ2-7; a possible D gene is TRBD1 (6 bases). Specimen: peripheral blood. The DNA of the CDR3 is TGTGCCAGCTCACCGGGGACAAACTTCTACGAGCAGTACTTC. The encoded protein is CASSPGTNFYEQYF.